This TCR beta chain was observed in a study of T cell changes during pregnancy in multiple sclerosis. Trimming took 4 bases from V and 6 from J; bases not matched to a gene: 5. CDR1 is SGHAT and CDR2 is FQNNGV in the germline V gene. CDR3 size: 13 residues. Clones were sequenced by immunoSEQ multiplex PCR, and TCRdb holds only the in-frame ones, with some missing. The profile shows approximately 37,000 clones, around nine tenths of them singletons. The clonotype comes from a female donor with multiple sclerosis, enrolled in a pregnancy study. The sequencing here drew on CD8+ T cells from peripheral blood mononuclear cells, taken in the first trimester of pregnancy. The chain recombines TRBV11-2 with TRBJ1-1, with TRBD1 matching 7 bases. The CDR3 loop reads CASSSQGLAEAFF. The CDR3 DNA is TGTGCCAGCAGCTCACAGGGGCTCGCTGAAGCTTTCTTT.